Presented here are 29 T cell receptor beta chains from one specimen sequenced in a study of memory CD4+ T cells and cytomegalovirus serostatus. Single viable CD3+CD4+CD8-CD45RO+ cells were sorted as the memory CD4+ T cells. Here immunoSEQ multiplex PCR was the method, and the copy in TCRdb shows in-frame clones only, minus some. Of roughly 76,000 clones listed, around 80% were seen once; the top ten hold about 2.5%. The sample consisted of memory CD4+ T cells from blood. The source of these receptors is an adult in good health and CMV-seropositive.

The chain is built from TRBV9 and TRBJ2-1; D not certain. Germline loops: CDR1 SGDLS, CDR2 YYNGEE. This CDR3 spans 17 amino acids. Trimming stripped 4 bases from V and 2 bases from J, with 19 bases between. CDR3 nucleotide sequence: TGTGCCAGCAGCTTTCAAGATCGGGTTCTGACCTACAATGAGCAGTTCTTC. Amino acids: CASSFQDRVLTYNEQFF.

The chain combines TRBV7-2 with TRBJ1-2, with D hard to call. Germline V gene lookup returns CDR1 SGHTA and CDR2 FQGNSA. The CDR3 is 14 amino acids. Deletions cut 5 bases from V and 6 bases from J, with 16 bases between. CDR3 nucleotides: TGTGCCAGCAGCCCGCTGGGCCCACGGGATGGCTACACCTTC. This sequence encodes CASSPLGPRDGYTF.

This CDR3 is CASSQDSAGGRFF. DNA of the CDR3: TGCGCCAGCAGCCAGGATTCGGCAGGGGGTCGGTTCTTC. V and J are TRBV4-3 and TRBJ2-1; 7 nucleotides line up with TRBD1. The V gene's germline CDR1 is LGHNA and CDR2 YSLEER. CDR3 length: 13 amino acids. The trim removed 3 bases at V and 15 bases at J, leaving 11 bases unmatched.

V usage is TRBV5-1 and J usage is TRBJ1-6, with D perhaps matching TRBD1 (6 bases). The CDR3 runs 16 residues. The ends were cut back, 1 base at V and 9 bases at J, with 17 bases in the middle. Germline CDR1 and CDR2: SGHRS and YFSETQ. The CDR3 spells CASSLTGQVSSSPLHF. In nucleotides, the CDR3 is TGCGCCAGCAGCTTGACAGGGCAAGTGTCGTCTTCACCCCTCCACTTT.

The rearrangement links TRBV5-1 to TRBJ2-1; 7 nucleotides align to TRBD1. This CDR3 contains 13 residues. The V and J ends lost 4 bases and 7 bases, in that order; junction bases with no gene match: 5. The V gene's germline CDR1 is SGHRS and CDR2 YFSETQ. CDR3 amino acids: CASSTNRGNEQFF. The CDR3 nucleotides read TGCGCCAGCAGCACCAACAGGGGAAATGAGCAGTTCTTC.

This chain links TRBV9 with TRBJ1-3; D is unclear. The germline V and J ends were trimmed by 0 bases and 3 bases, with 13 bases remaining between them. This CDR3 has 16 amino acids. Germline CDR1 is SGDLS and CDR2 is YYNGEE. The CDR3 protein is CASSVAPYTVGNTIYF. The CDR3 nucleotides are TGTGCCAGCAGCGTAGCCCCCTACACAGTTGGAAACACCATATATTTT.

A few counts support this clone. The chain employs TRBV2 and TRBJ1-3, with D possibly matching TRBD1 (5 bases). The CDR3 runs 15 residues. Trimming stripped 5 bases from V and 4 bases from J, with 15 bases between. Per the germline V gene, CDR1 is SNHLY and CDR2 is FYNNEI. CDR3 nucleotides: TGTGCCAGCAGTATCGGGACGGACATCGGAAACACCATATATTTT. Amino acids: CASSIGTDIGNTIYF.

The rearrangement uses TRBV7-2 and TRBJ2-2; 7 bases are a match to TRBD2. V was pared by 4 bases and J by 5 bases, with 4 bases of the junction left unmatched. CDR3 length: 14 residues. Germline CDR1 is SGHTA and CDR2 is FQGNSA. The CDR3 loop is CASSSRAGTGELFF. The CDR3 DNA sequence: TGTGCCAGCAGCTCTCGAGCGGGGACCGGGGAGCTGTTTTTT.

The chain carries TRBV11-3 and TRBJ1-3; the D is unclear. Germline V lookup: CDR1 SGHNT, CDR2 YENEEA. Between the trimmed V and J ends, which lost 4 bases and 0 bases, there was a span of 4 bases. There are 13 residues in the CDR3. CDR3 amino acids: CASSSDSGNTIYF. CDR3 nucleotides: TGTGCCAGCAGCTCCGACTCTGGAAACACCATATATTTT. The variable domain in full, completed from reference TRBV11-3 and TRBJ1-3, reads EAGVVQSPRYKIIEKKQPVAFWCNPISGHNTLYWYLQNLGQGPELLIRYENEEAVDDSQLPKDRFSAERLKGVDSTLKIQPAELGDSAVYLCASSSDSGNTIYFGEGSWLTVV.

The chain recombines TRBV2 with TRBJ1-1; D unclear. This CDR3 is built from 13 residues. Germline CDR1 is SNHLY and CDR2 is FYNNEI. Trimming shortened V by 7 bases and J by 5 bases, and 14 bases separated the two germline ends. The CDR3 DNA sequence: TGTGCCAGCACCCCCGAGAGGGAGACTGAAGCTTTCTTT. Its translation is CASTPERETEAFF.

The chain recombines TRBV30 with TRBJ2-4; 8 bases are a match to TRBD1. The V segment lost 3 bases and the J segment 0 bases; nucleotides outside the gene matches: 1. This CDR3 is 14 amino acids long. Germline CDR1 GTSNPN, CDR2 SVGIG (reference sequence). The CDR3 bases are TGTGCCTGGAGGGACAGGGTAGCCAAAAACATTCAGTACTTC. Amino acids: CAWRDRVAKNIQYF.

V is TRBV5-1 and J is TRBJ1-2, with D possibly being TRBD1 (5 bases). The V and J ends lost 5 bases and 7 bases respectively, with 15 bases between them. The CDR3 totals 13 residues. CDR1 is SGHRS and CDR2 is YFSETQ in the germline V gene. CDR3 amino acids: CASRMETALGYTF. CDR3 sequence (DNA): TGCGCCAGCAGAATGGAGACAGCCCTTGGCTACACCTTC.

The genes are TRBV7-8 and TRBJ1-4, with TRBD1 identical over 9 bases. V lost 5 bases to trimming and J lost 7 bases; unmatched junction nucleotides: 17. This CDR3 region has 18 residues. Looked up from germline, CDR1 is SGHVS and CDR2 is FQNEAQ. In DNA, the CDR3 is TGTGCCAGCAGCCTACAGGGGGCTTGGGGTGAGGAAAGTGAAAAACTGTTTTTT. Protein product: CASSLQGAWGEESEKLFF.

The gene calls are TRBV4-3 and TRBJ2-5; D remains ambiguous. The CDR3 spans 15 residues. Trimming removed 4 bases at V and 5 bases at J, with 17 bases between. The germline gives CDR1 LGHNA, CDR2 YSLEER. This chain's CDR3 is CASSLTTGYEETQYF. The CDR3 DNA reads TGCGCCAGCAGCCTCACAACCGGGTACGAGGAGACCCAGTACTTC.

CDR3 amino acids: CASSEGSGNTIYF. CDR3 coding DNA: TGTGCCAGCAGCGAAGGCTCTGGAAACACCATATATTTT. The chain joins TRBV7-2 to TRBJ1-3; unclear D gene. The CDR3 sequence is 13 residues long. The V end lost 5 bases, the J end lost 0 bases, and 5 bases lay between the germline ends. The V gene's germline CDR1 is SGHTA and CDR2 FQGNSA.

This clone appeared once. This chain joins TRBV7-9 and TRBJ1-1, with D unclear. Trimming shortened V by 1 base and J by 4 bases, and 13 bases separated the two germline ends. Per germline, CDR1 SEHNR and CDR2 FQNEAQ (reference sequence). This CDR3 contains 15 residues. The CDR3 bases are TGTGCCAGCAGCTTAGTTTCCGGGGAGGGCACTGAAGCTTTCTTT. It codes for CASSLVSGEGTEAFF.

This clone was counted once. The rearrangement uses TRBV4-3 and TRBJ2-3; TRBD2 agrees at 9 bases. Germline V gene data show CDR1 as LGHNA and CDR2 as YSLEER. This CDR3 region has 16 residues. Germline trimming cut 4 bases from V and 5 bases from J; bases unmatched to any gene: 10. The DNA of the CDR3 is TGCGCCAGCAGCCGCGGTGGCGGGAGGGCCCTAGATACGCAGTATTTT. Translated: CASSRGGGRALDTQYF.

The chain links TRBV4-3 to TRBJ1-4; D not resolved. This CDR3 spans 13 amino acids. Trimming pared 8 bases from V and 6 bases from J, leaving 13 bases between. Germline-derived CDR1 and CDR2 are LGHNA and YSLEER. CDR3 loop: CASGLRIHEKLFF. CDR3 coding DNA: TGCGCCAGCGGCCTGAGGATCCATGAAAAACTGTTTTTT.

The gene calls are TRBV5-1 and TRBJ1-4; D perhaps matches TRBD1 (6 bases). With 0 bases removed from V and 7 bases from J, the gap between germline ends came to 16 bases. The CDR3 extends over 16 amino acids. Germline V lookup: CDR1 SGHRS, CDR2 YFSETQ. The CDR3 nucleotides are TGCGCCAGCAGCTTGGTCCAGGGGCGGTCAGGTGAAAAACTGTTTTTT. Amino acids: CASSLVQGRSGEKLFF.

This rearrangement joins TRBV27 to TRBJ1-4; possible D gene TRBD1, 6 bases. CDR1 and CDR2 from the germline V gene are MNHEY and SMNVEV (reference sequence). The CDR3 runs 15 residues. The V end was cut by 4 bases, the J end by 7 bases, with 16 bases between. Here the CDR3 DNA reads TGTGCCAGCAGTTCCCATCAGACAGGACTTGAAAAACTGTTTTTT. It is translated as CASSSHQTGLEKLFF.

The chain is built from TRBV10-3 and TRBJ2-5, with D possibly TRBD2 on 6 matching bases. The germline V gene has CDR1 ENHRY and CDR2 SYGVKD. V lost 7 bases, J lost 2 bases, and 11 bases lay in between. This CDR3 is 13 amino acids long. The CDR3, as DNA: TGTGCCATCACTCCGGGACTTCAAGAGACCCAGTACTTC. It is translated as CAITPGLQETQYF.

DNA of the CDR3: TGTGCCAGCAGCTTAGAAGGGGGTGGAACAGATACGCAGTATTTT. As protein: CASSLEGGGTDTQYF. The chain has TRBV11-3 and TRBJ2-3; maybe TRBD1 (6 bases). Germline CDR1 is SGHNT and CDR2 is YENEEA. Trimming took 0 bases from V and 3 from J, leaving 10 bases between them. The CDR3 runs to 15 residues.

V is TRBV10-3 and J is TRBJ1-5; tentative D call: TRBD1 (5 bases). This CDR3 contains 13 residues. V lost 5 bases to trimming and J lost 5 bases, with 10 bases between them. CDR1 and CDR2 (germline): ENHRY, SYGVKD. DNA for the CDR3: TGTGCCATCAGTCCGGACAAAGATCAGCCCCAGCATTTT. Its protein is CAISPDKDQPQHF.

The J gene is TRBJ2-1, the V gene TRBV2, with D tentatively TRBD1 (6 bases). The CDR3 length is 13 residues. V lost 7 bases and J lost 4, with 11 bases in between. From germline, CDR1 is SNHLY and CDR2 FYNNEI. DNA for the CDR3: TGTGCCAGCACACGGACAGTATACAATGAGCAGTTCTTC. As protein: CASTRTVYNEQFF.

In this sample, this clone turned up once. This chain uses TRBV4-3 with TRBJ2-1; D call uncertain. V gave up 1 base and J gave up 6 bases, with 16 bases separating them. CDR3 length equals 16 residues. The germline gives CDR1 LGHNA, CDR2 YSLEER. The CDR3 nucleotides read TGCGCCAGCAGCCAAGGGAACTCCTTTCTGGGCAATGAGCAGTTCTTC. It yields the protein CASSQGNSFLGNEQFF.

This clone is a singleton in its sample. The chain combines TRBV6-5 with TRBJ1-1; D call uncertain. The germline V and J ends were trimmed by 2 bases and 8 bases, with 15 bases remaining between them. The germline V gene encodes CDR1 MNHEY and CDR2 SVGAGI. The CDR3 consists of 14 residues. CDR3 coding DNA: TGTGCCAGCAGTTACGGACGTCCAACTCGAGAAGCTTTCTTT. Translating it yields CASSYGRPTREAFF.

This clone was detected once. This chain uses TRBV5-4 with TRBJ2-3, with TRBD2 matching 9 bases. The CDR3 loop spans 17 amino acids. The V segment lost 0 bases and the J segment 2 bases; nucleotides outside the gene matches: 7. The V gene's germline CDR1 is SGHNT and CDR2 YYREEE (reference sequence). CDR3 region: CASSLGVAGDPTDTQYF. CDR3 DNA sequence: TGTGCCAGCAGCTTGGGAGTAGCGGGGGACCCCACAGATACGCAGTATTTT.

The chain uses TRBV2 and TRBJ1-2, with D uncertain. Germline CDR1 SNHLY, CDR2 FYNNEI. V lost 0 bases to trimming and J lost 7 bases, with 12 bases between them. CDR3 length equals 14 residues. The CDR3 is CASSEARARGGYTF. DNA of the CDR3: TGTGCCAGCAGTGAAGCCCGGGCTCGGGGTGGCTACACCTTC. Combining the CDR3 with reference TRBV2 and TRBJ1-2 gives the whole variable domain EPEVTQTPSHQVTQMGQEVILRCVPISNHLYFYWYRQILGQKVEFLVSFYNNEISEKSEIFDDQFSVERPDGSNFTLKIRSTKLEDSAMYFCASSEARARGGYTFGSGTRLTVV.

The chain carries TRBV2 and TRBJ2-7; TRBD1 aligns across 8 bases. This CDR3 contains 13 residues. Trimming cost V 5 bases and J 7 bases; bases outside gene matches: 7. The germline V gene encodes CDR1 SNHLY and CDR2 FYNNEI. The DNA for the CDR3 is TGTGCCAGCAGTCGACAGGGGAGTGGGGAGCAGTACTTC. Its translation: CASSRQGSGEQYF.